This record looks at one T cell receptor beta chain sequence and its context. Antigen specificity is unknown. The data stem from a study of T cell responses to AZD1222 COVID-19 vaccine. Whole-study findings and limits: Nearly half of the spike-specific TCRs reportedly recognize variant regions that carry no mutations. Vaccine-associated CD4 TCRs spanned spike, dominant at 160-218 and 743-854. Repertoire sampling was restricted to post-peak T cell response timepoints. Seropositive status at baseline applied to only six AZD1222 recipients.

The assay was immunoSEQ multiplex PCR, and TCRdb's table has in-frame clones only and misses some. The data show about 150,000 clones, roughly 90% seen once. The CDR3 runs 14 residues. The V and J ends lost 4 bases and 2 bases, in that order; junction bases with no gene match: 2. Germline CDR1 is SGHDT and CDR2 is YYEEEE. Here the sequenced sample was peripheral blood, taken on day 0 of MenACWY control vaccination. This receptor was taken from an adult in good health. The rearrangement uses TRBV5-6 and TRBJ1-2; 10 bases are shared with TRBD1. CDR3 sequence reads: CASSTGQGNYGYTF. CDR3 sequence (DNA): TGTGCCAGCAGCACGGGACAGGGGAACTATGGCTACACCTTC.